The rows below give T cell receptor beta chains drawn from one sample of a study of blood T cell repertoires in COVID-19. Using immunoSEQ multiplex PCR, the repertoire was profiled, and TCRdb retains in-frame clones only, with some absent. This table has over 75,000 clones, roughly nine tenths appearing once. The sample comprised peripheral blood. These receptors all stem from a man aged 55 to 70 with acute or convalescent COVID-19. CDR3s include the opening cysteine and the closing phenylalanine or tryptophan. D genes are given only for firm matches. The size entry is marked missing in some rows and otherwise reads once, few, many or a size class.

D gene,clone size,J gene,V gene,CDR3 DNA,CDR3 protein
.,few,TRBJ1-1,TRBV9,TGTGCCAGCAGCCCCCGGGGGGGGAACACTGAAGCTTTCTTT,CASSPRGGNTEAFF
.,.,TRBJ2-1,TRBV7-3,TGTGCCAGCAGCTTAAGTGGAGGCAATGAGCAGTTCTTC,CASSLSGGNEQFF
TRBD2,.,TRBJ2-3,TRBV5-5,TGTGCCAGCAGCTCCCGGACTAGCGGGAGTTCAGATACGCAGTATTTT,CASSSRTSGSSDTQYF
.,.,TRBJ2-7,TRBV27,TGTGCCAGCAGGAGGGTAGGTATTTCCTACGAGCAGTACTTC,CASRRVGISYEQYF
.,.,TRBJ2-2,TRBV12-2,TGTGCAAGTCGCTTCTTTCTGAGAGGGTACAACACCGGGGAGCTGTTTTTT,CASRFFLRGYNTGELFF
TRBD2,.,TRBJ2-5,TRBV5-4,TGTGCCAGCAGCTCGGGGGGGGGACATCAAGAGACCCAGTACTTC,CASSSGGGHQETQYF
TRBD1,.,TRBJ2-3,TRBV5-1,TGCGCCAGCAGCTTGGCTGGGCCGGACAGGGTGGTCACAGATACGCAGTATTTT,CASSLAGPDRVVTDTQYF
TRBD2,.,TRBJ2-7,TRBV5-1,TGCGCCAGCAGCTTGTTCGGGGGGGAGAGCTCCTACGAGCAGTACTTC,CASSLFGGESSYEQYF
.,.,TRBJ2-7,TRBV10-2,TGCGCCAGCAAGGACACGATTGACTACGAGCAGTACTTC,CASKDTIDYEQYF
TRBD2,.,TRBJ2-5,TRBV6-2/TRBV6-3,TGTGCCAGCAGTTATGGACTAGCTTCTCTGCGGGAGACCCAGTACTTC,CASSYGLASLRETQYF
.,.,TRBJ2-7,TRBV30,TGTGCCTGGAGTGTTGGAGCGTACGAGCAGTACTTC,CAWSVGAYEQYF
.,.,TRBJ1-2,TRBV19,TGTGCCAGTAGTATCAGGAGGACAGCTAACTATGGCTACACCTTC,CASSIRRTANYGYTF
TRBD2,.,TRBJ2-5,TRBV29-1,TGCAGCGTTGAGAGGGGGCTAGCGGGAGCAGGGACCCAGTACTTC,CSVERGLAGAGTQYF
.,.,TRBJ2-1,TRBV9,TGTGCCAGCAGCCCTCTTAACGGAGCAAGCAATGAGCAGTTCTTC,CASSPLNGASNEQFF
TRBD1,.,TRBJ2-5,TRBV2,TGTGCCAGCAGAGGCGACAGGGGGTATGAGACCCAGTACTTC,CASRGDRGYETQYF
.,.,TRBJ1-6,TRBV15,TGTGCCACCAGCAGAGCGGGGAGGTTTGATTCACCCCTCCACTTT,CATSRAGRFDSPLHF
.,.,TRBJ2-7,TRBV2,TGTGCCAGCAGTGCTCGACTCCGCGAGCAGTACTTC,CASSARLREQYF
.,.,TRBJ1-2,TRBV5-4,TGTGCCAGCAGCTTGGACAGGGACTATGGCTACACCTTC,CASSLDRDYGYTF
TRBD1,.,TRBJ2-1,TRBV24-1,TGTGCCACCAGTGATTGGGACAGGGGAAATGAGCAGTTCTTC,CATSDWDRGNEQFF
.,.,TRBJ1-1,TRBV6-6,TGTGCCAGCATACCAGTGGAGGGAGGTTGGACTGAAGCTTTCTTT,CASIPVEGGWTEAFF
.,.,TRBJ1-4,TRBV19,TGTGCCAGTAGTCGGACATACCCGGCAACTAATGAAAAACTGTTTTTT,CASSRTYPATNEKLFF
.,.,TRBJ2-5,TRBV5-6,TGTGCCAGCAGCTTTCTGCGGGAGACCCAGTACTTC,CASSFLRETQYF